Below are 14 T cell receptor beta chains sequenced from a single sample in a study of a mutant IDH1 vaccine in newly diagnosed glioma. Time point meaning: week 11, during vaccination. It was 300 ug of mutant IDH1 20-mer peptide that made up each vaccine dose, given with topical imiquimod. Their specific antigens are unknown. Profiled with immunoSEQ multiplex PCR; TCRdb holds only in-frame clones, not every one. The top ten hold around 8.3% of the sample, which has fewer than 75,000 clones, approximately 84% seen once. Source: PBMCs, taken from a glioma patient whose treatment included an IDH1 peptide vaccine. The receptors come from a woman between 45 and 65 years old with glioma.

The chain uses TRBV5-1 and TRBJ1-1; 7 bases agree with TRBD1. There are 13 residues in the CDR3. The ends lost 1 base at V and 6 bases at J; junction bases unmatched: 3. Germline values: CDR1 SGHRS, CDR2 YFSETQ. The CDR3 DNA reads TGCGCCAGCAGCTTGCCAGGGGGGGCTGAAGCTTTCTTT. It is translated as CASSLPGGAEAFF.

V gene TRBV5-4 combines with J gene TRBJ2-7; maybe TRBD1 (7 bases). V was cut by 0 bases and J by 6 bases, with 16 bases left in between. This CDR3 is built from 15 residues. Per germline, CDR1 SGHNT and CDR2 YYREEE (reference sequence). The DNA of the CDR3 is TGTGCCAGCAGCTTGGAGGCAGGGGGGTTCTCCGAGCAGTACTTC. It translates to CASSLEAGGFSEQYF.

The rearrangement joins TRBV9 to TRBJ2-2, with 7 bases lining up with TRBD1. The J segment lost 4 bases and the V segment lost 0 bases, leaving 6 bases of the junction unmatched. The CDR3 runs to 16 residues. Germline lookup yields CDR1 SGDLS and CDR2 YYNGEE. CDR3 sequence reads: CASSVDRGTSTGELFF. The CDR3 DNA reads TGTGCCAGCAGCGTAGACAGGGGTACGAGCACCGGGGAGCTGTTTTTT.

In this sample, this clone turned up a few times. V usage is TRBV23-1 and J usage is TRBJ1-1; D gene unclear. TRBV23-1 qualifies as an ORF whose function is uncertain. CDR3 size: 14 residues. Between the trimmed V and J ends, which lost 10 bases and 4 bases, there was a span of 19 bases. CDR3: CATRSKGAGTEAFF. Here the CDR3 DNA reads TGCGCCACCCGGTCGAAGGGCGCGGGCACTGAAGCTTTCTTT.

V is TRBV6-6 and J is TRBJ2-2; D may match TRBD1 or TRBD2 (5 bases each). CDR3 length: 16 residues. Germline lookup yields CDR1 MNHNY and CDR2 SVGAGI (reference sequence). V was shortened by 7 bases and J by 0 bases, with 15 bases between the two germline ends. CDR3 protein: CASKVPGPSNTGELFF. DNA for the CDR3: TGTGCCAGCAAGGTCCCGGGGCCTTCGAACACCGGGGAGCTGTTTTTT.

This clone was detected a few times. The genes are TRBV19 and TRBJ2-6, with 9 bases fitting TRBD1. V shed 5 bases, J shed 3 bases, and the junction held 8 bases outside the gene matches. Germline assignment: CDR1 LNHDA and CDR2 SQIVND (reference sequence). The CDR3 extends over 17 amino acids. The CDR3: CASSPWTGADGANVLTF. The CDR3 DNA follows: TGTGCCAGTAGTCCCTGGACAGGGGCTGATGGGGCCAACGTCCTGACTTTC. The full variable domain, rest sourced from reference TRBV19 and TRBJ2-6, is DGGITQSPKYLFRKEGQNVTLSCEQNLNHDAMYWYRQDPGQGLRLIYYSQIVNDFQKGDIAEGYSVSREKKESFPLTVTSAQKNPTAFYLCASSPWTGADGANVLTFGAGSRLTVL.

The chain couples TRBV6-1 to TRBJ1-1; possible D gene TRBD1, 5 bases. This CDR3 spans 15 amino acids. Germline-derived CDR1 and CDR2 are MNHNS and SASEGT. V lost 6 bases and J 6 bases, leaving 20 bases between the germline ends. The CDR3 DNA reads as TGTGCCAGCAGGACCCAAGCGGGGACGGGCGCTGAAGCTTTCTTT. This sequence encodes CASRTQAGTGAEAFF.

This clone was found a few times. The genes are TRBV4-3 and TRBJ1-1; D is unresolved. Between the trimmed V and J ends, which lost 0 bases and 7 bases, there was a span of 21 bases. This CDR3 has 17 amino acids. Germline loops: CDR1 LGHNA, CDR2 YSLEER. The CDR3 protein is CASSQDRSGPLSFEAFF. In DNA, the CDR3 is TGCGCCAGCAGCCAAGATCGGAGCGGTCCGCTCTCTTTTGAAGCTTTCTTT.

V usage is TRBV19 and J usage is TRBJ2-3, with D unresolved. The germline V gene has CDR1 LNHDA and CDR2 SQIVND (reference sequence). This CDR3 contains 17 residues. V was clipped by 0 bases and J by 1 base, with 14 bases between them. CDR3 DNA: TGTGCCAGTAGTATAGAGGCGGCAGCTCTAGGCACAGATACGCAGTATTTT. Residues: CASSIEAAALGTDTQYF.

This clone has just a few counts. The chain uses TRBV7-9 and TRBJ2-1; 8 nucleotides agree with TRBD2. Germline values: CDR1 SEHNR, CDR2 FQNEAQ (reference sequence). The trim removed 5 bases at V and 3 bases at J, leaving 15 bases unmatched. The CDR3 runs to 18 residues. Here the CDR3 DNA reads TGTGCCAGCAGCCCGGACAGCCGGATAGCGGGGTACTACAATGAGCAGTTCTTC. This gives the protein CASSPDSRIAGYYNEQFF. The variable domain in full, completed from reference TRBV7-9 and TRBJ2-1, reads DTGVSQNPRHKITKRGQNVTFRCDPISEHNRLYWYRQTLGQGPEFLTYFQNEAQLEKSRLLSDRFSAERPKGSFSTLEIQRTEQGDSAMYLCASSPDSRIAGYYNEQFFGPGTRLTVL.

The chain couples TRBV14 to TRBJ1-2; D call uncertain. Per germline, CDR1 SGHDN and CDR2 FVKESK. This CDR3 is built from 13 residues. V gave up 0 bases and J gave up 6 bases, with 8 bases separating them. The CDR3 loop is CASSQDHSNGYTF. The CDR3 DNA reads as TGTGCCAGCAGCCAAGATCACAGTAATGGCTACACCTTC.

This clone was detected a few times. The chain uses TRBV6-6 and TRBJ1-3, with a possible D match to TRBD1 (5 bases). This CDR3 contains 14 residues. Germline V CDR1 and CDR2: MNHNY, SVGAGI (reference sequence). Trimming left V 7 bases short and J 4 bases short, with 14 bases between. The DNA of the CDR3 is TGTGCCAGCACCACCGGAGGGGAGGGAAACACCATATATTTT. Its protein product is CASTTGGEGNTIYF.

In nucleotides, the CDR3 is TGTGCCAGCAGCCTGCAGGGGGCAATAATTCTTACTGAAGCTTTCTTT. This gives the protein CASSLQGAIILTEAFF. The V and J genes are TRBV5-4 and TRBJ1-1; 8 bases are a match to TRBD1. V shed 4 bases, J shed 5 bases, and the junction held 13 bases outside the gene matches. This CDR3 region has 16 residues. The V gene's germline CDR1 is SGHNT and CDR2 YYREEE (reference sequence).

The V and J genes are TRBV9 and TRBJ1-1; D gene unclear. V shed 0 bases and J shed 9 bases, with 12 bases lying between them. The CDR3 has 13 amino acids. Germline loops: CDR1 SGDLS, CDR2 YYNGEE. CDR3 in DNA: TGTGCCAGCAGCGTAGAGTCGACATCCCAAGCTTTCTTT. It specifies CASSVESTSQAFF.